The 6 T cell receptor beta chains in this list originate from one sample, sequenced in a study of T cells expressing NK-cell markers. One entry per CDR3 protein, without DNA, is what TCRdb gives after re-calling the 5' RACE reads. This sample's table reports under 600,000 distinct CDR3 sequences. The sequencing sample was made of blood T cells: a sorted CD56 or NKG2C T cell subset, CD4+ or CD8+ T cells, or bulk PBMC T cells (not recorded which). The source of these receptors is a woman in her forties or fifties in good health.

This CDR3 reads CASRAGLAKGDTQYF. V gene TRBV11-2 combines with J gene TRBJ2-3; TCRdb returns TRBD2, unconfirmable since there is no DNA. Looked up from germline, CDR1 is SGHAT and CDR2 is FQNNGV. CDR3 length: 15 residues.

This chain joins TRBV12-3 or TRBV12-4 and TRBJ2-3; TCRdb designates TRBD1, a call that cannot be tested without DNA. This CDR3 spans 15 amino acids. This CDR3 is CASSFRQGATDTQYF.

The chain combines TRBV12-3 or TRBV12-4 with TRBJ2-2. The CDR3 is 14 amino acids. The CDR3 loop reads CASREVANTGELFF.

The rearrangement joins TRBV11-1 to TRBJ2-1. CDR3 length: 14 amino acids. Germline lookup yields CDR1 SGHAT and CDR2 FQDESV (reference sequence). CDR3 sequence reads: CASSERNTNNEQFF.

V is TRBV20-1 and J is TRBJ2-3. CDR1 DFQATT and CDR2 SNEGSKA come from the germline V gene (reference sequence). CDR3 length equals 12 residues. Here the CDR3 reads CSAPTVGDTQYF.

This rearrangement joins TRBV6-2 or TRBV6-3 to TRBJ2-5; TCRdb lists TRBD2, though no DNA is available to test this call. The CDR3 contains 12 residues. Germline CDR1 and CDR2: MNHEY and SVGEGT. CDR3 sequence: CASSGRAETQYF.